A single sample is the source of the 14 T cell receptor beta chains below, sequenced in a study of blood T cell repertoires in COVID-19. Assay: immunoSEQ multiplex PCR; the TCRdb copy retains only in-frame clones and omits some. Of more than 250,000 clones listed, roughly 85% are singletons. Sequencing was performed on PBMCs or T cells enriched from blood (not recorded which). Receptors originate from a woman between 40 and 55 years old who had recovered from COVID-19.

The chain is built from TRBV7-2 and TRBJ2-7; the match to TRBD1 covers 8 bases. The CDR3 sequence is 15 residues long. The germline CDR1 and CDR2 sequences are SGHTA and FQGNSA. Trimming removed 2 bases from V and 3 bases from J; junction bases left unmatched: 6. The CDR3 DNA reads TGTGCCAGCAGCTTACAACAGGGGGTCAGCTACGAGCAGTACTTC. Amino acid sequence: CASSLQQGVSYEQYF. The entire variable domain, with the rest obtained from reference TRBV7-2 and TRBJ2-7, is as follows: GAGVSQSPSNKVTEKGKDVELRCDPISGHTALYWYRQSLGQGLEFLIYFQGNSAPDKSGLPSDRFSAERTGGSVSTLTIQRTQQEDSAVYLCASSLQQGVSYEQYFGPGTRLTVT.

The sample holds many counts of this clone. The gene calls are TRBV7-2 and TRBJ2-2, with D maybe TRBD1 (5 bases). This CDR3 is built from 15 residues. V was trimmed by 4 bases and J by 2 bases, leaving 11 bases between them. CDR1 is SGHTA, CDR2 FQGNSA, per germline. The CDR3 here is CASSSDNLNTGELFF. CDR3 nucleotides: TGTGCCAGCAGCTCGGACAACTTAAACACCGGGGAGCTGTTTTTT.

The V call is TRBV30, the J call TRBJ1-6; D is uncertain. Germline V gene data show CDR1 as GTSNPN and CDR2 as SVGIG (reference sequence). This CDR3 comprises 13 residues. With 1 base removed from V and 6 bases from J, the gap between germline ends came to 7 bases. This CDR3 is CAWSEAINSPLHF. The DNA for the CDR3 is TGTGCCTGGAGTGAAGCCATTAATTCACCCCTCCACTTT.

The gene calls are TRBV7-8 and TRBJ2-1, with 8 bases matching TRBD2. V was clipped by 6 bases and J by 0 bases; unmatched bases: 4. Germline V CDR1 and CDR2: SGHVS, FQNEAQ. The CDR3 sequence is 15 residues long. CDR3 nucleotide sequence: TGTGCCAGCAGTGCCAGCGGGAGCTCCTACAATGAGCAGTTCTTC. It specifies CASSASGSSYNEQFF.

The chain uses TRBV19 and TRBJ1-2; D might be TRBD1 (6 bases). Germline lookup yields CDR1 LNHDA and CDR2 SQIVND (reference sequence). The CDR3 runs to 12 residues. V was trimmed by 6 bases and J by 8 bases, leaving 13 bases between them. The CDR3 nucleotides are TGTGCCAGTAGACGAGGCGGGGGCGGCTACACCTTC. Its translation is CASRRGGGGYTF.

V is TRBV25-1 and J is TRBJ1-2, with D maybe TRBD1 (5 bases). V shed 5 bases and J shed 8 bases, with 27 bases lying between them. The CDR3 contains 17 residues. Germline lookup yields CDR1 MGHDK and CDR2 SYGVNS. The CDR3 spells CASSSNTPLTDSQGYTF. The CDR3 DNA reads TGTGCCAGCAGTTCAAACACCCCCTTGACAGATTCGCAGGGCTACACCTTC.

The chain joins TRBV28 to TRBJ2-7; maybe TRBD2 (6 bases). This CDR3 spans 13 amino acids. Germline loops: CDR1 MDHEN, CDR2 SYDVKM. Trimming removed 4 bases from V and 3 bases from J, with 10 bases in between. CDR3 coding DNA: TGTGCCAGCAGTTCCTTGGGGGGCTACGAGCAGTACTTC. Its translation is CASSSLGGYEQYF.

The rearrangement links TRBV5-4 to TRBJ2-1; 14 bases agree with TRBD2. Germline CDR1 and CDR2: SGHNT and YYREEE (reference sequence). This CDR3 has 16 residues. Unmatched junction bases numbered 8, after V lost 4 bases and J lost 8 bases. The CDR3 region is CASSPGLAGVADEQFF. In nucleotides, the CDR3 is TGTGCCAGCAGCCCGGGACTAGCGGGAGTGGCTGATGAGCAGTTCTTC.

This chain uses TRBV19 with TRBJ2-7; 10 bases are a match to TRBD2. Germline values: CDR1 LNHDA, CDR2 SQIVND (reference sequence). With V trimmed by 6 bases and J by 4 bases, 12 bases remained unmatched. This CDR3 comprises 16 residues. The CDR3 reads CASSPASSGSGYEQYF. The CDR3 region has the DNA TGTGCCAGTAGCCCAGCTTCTAGCGGGAGTGGGTACGAGCAGTACTTC.

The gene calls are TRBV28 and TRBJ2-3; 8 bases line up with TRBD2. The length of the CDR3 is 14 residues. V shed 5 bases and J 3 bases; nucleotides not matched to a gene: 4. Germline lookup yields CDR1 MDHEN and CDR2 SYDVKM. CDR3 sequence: CASSRTSLTDTQYF. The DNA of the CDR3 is TGTGCCAGCAGTAGGACTAGCCTTACAGATACGCAGTATTTT.

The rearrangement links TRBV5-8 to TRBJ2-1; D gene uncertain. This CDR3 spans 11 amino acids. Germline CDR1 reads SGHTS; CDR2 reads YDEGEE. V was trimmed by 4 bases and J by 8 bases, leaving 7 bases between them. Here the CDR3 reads CASSQAYEQFF. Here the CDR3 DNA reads TGTGCCAGCAGCCAGGCGTATGAGCAGTTCTTC.

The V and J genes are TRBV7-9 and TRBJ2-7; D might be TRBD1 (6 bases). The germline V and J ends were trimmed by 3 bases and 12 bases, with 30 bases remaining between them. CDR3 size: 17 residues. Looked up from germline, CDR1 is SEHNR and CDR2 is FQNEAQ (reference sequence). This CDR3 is CASSFELGRQGTPYMYF. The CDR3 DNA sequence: TGTGCCAGCAGCTTCGAGTTAGGTCGGCAGGGGACGCCCTACATGTACTTC.

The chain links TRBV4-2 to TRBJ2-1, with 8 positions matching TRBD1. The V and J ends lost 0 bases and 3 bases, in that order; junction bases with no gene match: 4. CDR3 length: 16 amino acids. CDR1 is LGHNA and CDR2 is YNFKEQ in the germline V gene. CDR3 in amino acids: CASSQDPTGGYNEQFF. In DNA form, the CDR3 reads TGTGCCAGCAGCCAAGATCCCACAGGGGGCTACAATGAGCAGTTCTTC.

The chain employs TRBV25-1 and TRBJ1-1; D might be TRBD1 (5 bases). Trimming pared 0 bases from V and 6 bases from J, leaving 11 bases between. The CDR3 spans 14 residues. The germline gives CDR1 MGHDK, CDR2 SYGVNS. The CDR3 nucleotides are TGTGCCAGCAGTGAATATGGGGCAGGCCCTGAAGCTTTCTTT. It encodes CASSEYGAGPEAFF.